The rows below give T cell receptor beta chains drawn from one sample of a study of cytomegalovirus exposure and HLA in healthy donors. The table came from immunoSEQ multiplex PCR; TCRdb's copy has only in-frame clones and leaves some out. This sample yields about 140,000 clones, of which around 84% are seen a single time; 2% to 3% belongs to the top ten. The sample taken for sequencing was PBMCs. The source is a man aged 45 to 65 in good health and CMV-seronegative. CDR3s include the opening cysteine and the closing phenylalanine or tryptophan. The D gene is left open where the match is weak. The size entry is marked missing in some rows and otherwise reads once, few, many or a size class.

v_call,clone_size,j_call,d_call,cdr3_nt,cdr3_aa
TRBV14,NA,TRBJ2-7,NA,TGTGCCAGCAGCCAAGAGTGGGCTGCTTACGAGCAGTACTTC,CASSQEWAAYEQYF
TRBV9,NA,TRBJ2-7,TRBD2,TGTGCCAGCAGTGCTACTAGCGGGAGTATCTACGAGCAGTACTTC,CASSATSGSIYEQYF
TRBV27,NA,TRBJ2-1,NA,TGTGCCAGCAGTTCCGGGTCCTACAATGAGCAGTTCTTC,CASSSGSYNEQFF
TRBV27,NA,TRBJ1-5,NA,TGTGCCAGCAGTTTATCGGTGGGGGGGGTGATAGCCCAGCCCCAGCATTTT,CASSLSVGGVIAQPQHF
TRBV7-2,once,TRBJ1-4,NA,TGTGCCAGCAACCCCAGGGAAGGGGATGAAAAACTGTTTTTT,CASNPREGDEKLFF
TRBV18,NA,TRBJ2-3,NA,TGTGCCAGCTCACCAAAGATCGGGGGAGGAACACCAGATACGCAGTATTTT,CASSPKIGGGTPDTQYF
TRBV29-1,NA,TRBJ2-5,NA,TGCAGCGTCGGCGGAGGGACCCAGTACTTC,CSVGGGTQYF
TRBV2,NA,TRBJ2-3,NA,TGTGCCAGCAGTTCCAGGGTGAGCACAGATACGCAGTATTTT,CASSSRVSTDTQYF
TRBV6-6,NA,TRBJ1-6,TRBD1,TGTGCCAGCAGGCCCCAGGGGGACTCACCCCTCCACTTT,CASRPQGDSPLHF
TRBV14,NA,TRBJ1-4,TRBD1,TGTGCCAGCAGCCAAGCTTCCGACAGGGCGAGTGAAAAACTGTTTTTT,CASSQASDRASEKLFF
TRBV5-1,NA,TRBJ2-1,TRBD1,TGCGCCAGCAGCTTGGCGGGGACAGGGTCCCTGTCGTCCTACAATGAGCAGTTCTTC,CASSLAGTGSLSSYNEQFF
TRBV5-1,NA,TRBJ2-7,TRBD1,TGCGCCAGCAGCCCCGGGACAGGGATCTCCTACGAGCAGTACTTC,CASSPGTGISYEQYF
TRBV28,NA,TRBJ2-2,TRBD1,TGTGCCACCCTTTGGGGACAGGGGGTGGCCGGGGAGCTGTTTTTT,CATLWGQGVAGELFF
TRBV25-1,NA,TRBJ2-7,TRBD1,TGTGCCAGCAGGATAGACAGGGCTCCCTACGAGCAGTACTTC,CASRIDRAPYEQYF
TRBV4-1,NA,TRBJ2-2,TRBD2,TGCGCCAGCAGCCAGAGGGAGCGGGGGGCAAACACCGGGGAGCTGTTTTTT,CASSQRERGANTGELFF
TRBV11-2,NA,TRBJ2-7,TRBD2,TGTGCCAGCACCCTGACTAGCGGGCCGTACGAGCAGTACTTC,CASTLTSGPYEQYF
TRBV11-2,NA,TRBJ2-6,NA,TGTGCCAGCAGCTTAGAGGGGGCATCAGGGGCCAACGTCCTGACTTTC,CASSLEGASGANVLTF
TRBV19,few,TRBJ1-5,NA,TGTGCCAGTAGTATAGGACGGAGCCGCAATCAGCCCCAGCATTTT,CASSIGRSRNQPQHF
TRBV6-4,NA,TRBJ2-6,NA,TGTGCCAGCAGTGACTCGAGATTCGGGGCCAACGTCCTGACTTTC,CASSDSRFGANVLTF
TRBV25-1,NA,TRBJ2-7,NA,TGTGCCAGCAGTGACCCGGGGGACTACGAGCAGTACTTC,CASSDPGDYEQYF
TRBV9,NA,TRBJ2-2,NA,TGTGCCAGCAGCGTGCAGGGGCACACCGGGGAGCTGTTTTTT,CASSVQGHTGELFF
TRBV7-9,NA,TRBJ2-7,NA,TGTGCCAGCGCTTCCCGGGGAGAGTCCTACGAGCAGTACTTC,CASASRGESYEQYF
TRBV30,NA,TRBJ1-5,NA,TGTGCCTGGAGTACTCGAAATCAACCCCAGCATTTT,CAWSTRNQPQHF
TRBV5-1,NA,TRBJ1-5,NA,TGCGCCAGCAGCCCGGGACACCAAACGGGGCCCCAGCATTTT,CASSPGHQTGPQHF
TRBV14,NA,TRBJ2-7,NA,TGTGCCAGCAGCCAAACTGACAGGCCTCCCTACGAGCAGTACTTC,CASSQTDRPPYEQYF
TRBV27,once,TRBJ1-1,NA,TGTGCCAGCAGTTTCTACCGATCCGACACTGAAGCTTTCTTT,CASSFYRSDTEAFF
TRBV18,NA,TRBJ1-6,TRBD1,TGTGCCAGCTCAAGGGACAGGGTTTCAAGGTCCTATAATTCACCCCTCCACTTT,CASSRDRVSRSYNSPLHF
TRBV6-5,NA,TRBJ2-3,TRBD2,TGTGCCAGCAGTTCAGATAGCGGGAGATTCACAGATACGCAGTATTTT,CASSSDSGRFTDTQYF
TRBV6-1,NA,TRBJ1-2,NA,TGTGCCAGCAGTGAAGGTAGAGTTTTGTATGGCTACACCTTC,CASSEGRVLYGYTF
TRBV4-1,NA,TRBJ2-2,TRBD2,TGCGCCAGCAGCCAAGAGCTAGCGGTCGTACCCGCCGGGGAGCTGTTTTTT,CASSQELAVVPAGELFF
TRBV19,many,TRBJ1-4,NA,TGTGCCAGTAGTATTTCCGGGGGAGGCGAAAAACTGTTTTTT,CASSISGGGEKLFF
TRBV5-1,NA,TRBJ2-6,NA,TGCGCCAGCAGCCCGGAGGCACCGGCGGAATTCCTGACTTTC,CASSPEAPAEFLTF
TRBV19,few,TRBJ2-7,NA,TGTGCCAGTAGTATAGCAGGGATCTACGAGCAGTACTTC,CASSIAGIYEQYF
TRBV5-6,once,TRBJ2-7,TRBD1,TGTGCCAGCAGTTCCCGACAGGGTGTCGGCGCCTACGAGCAGTACTTC,CASSSRQGVGAYEQYF
TRBV6-1,NA,TRBJ1-2,TRBD1,TGTGCCAGCAGTTTTGACAGGGGGAACTATGGCTACACCTTC,CASSFDRGNYGYTF
TRBV2,NA,TRBJ1-2,NA,TGTGCCAGCAGTGAAGAAATGGGCAGGTCGTCTGGCTACACCTTC,CASSEEMGRSSGYTF
TRBV4-1,NA,TRBJ1-2,NA,TGCGCCAGCAGCCAAGAAGCTGGGGCACCAGGACGGTATGGCTACACCTTC,CASSQEAGAPGRYGYTF
TRBV7-6,NA,TRBJ1-1,TRBD1,TGTGCCAGCAGCGCACAGGGGTGGAACACTGAAGCTTTCTTT,CASSAQGWNTEAFF
TRBV5-1,NA,TRBJ2-7,TRBD2,TGCGCCAGCAGCTTGGCAGAGTCTACTAGCGTTACCTCCTACGAGCAGTACTTC,CASSLAESTSVTSYEQYF
TRBV7-9,NA,TRBJ2-5,TRBD2,TGTGCCAGCAGCTTAACGGGGACTAGCGGGAGTGGGGAGACCCAGTACTTC,CASSLTGTSGSGETQYF
TRBV30,NA,TRBJ2-7,NA,TGTGCCTGCGAGCGCTCCTACGAGCAGTACTTC,CACERSYEQYF